The 28 T cell receptor beta chains below were found in one sample sequenced in a study of OX40 agonist ivuxolimab in advanced cancers. The assay was immunoSEQ multiplex PCR, and TCRdb's table has in-frame clones only and misses some. The table records 35,000 to 40,000 clones, around 86% of them present only once. The material sequenced was CD4+ or CD8+ T cells sorted from blood, taken in a trial of the OX40 agonist ivuxolimab. Source of these receptors: an adult with an advanced solid tumor such as melanoma, head and neck, liver or kidney cancer.

In DNA, the CDR3 is TGTGCCTGGAGTCTCGGGTTACTAGCCAAAAACATTCAGTACTTC. Protein: CAWSLGLLAKNIQYF. The chain carries TRBV30 and TRBJ2-4; D gene ambiguous. Looked up from germline, CDR1 is GTSNPN and CDR2 is SVGIG (reference sequence). V was clipped by 2 bases and J by 0 bases, with 11 bases between them. This CDR3 contains 15 residues.

The chain combines TRBV9 with TRBJ1-2; 9 bases match TRBD1. Germline V gives CDR1 SGDLS, CDR2 YYNGEE. The length of the CDR3 is 15 residues. With V trimmed by 5 bases and J by 2 bases, 7 bases remained unmatched. CDR3 residues: CASRPGTGGNYGYTF. The CDR3 DNA reads as TGTGCCAGCAGACCCGGCACAGGGGGCAACTATGGCTACACCTTC.

This clone was seen a handful of times. V usage is TRBV28 and J usage is TRBJ2-7, with D hard to call. Germline V gene lookup returns CDR1 MDHEN and CDR2 SYDVKM. The V end was cut by 1 base, the J end by 2 bases, with 9 bases between. The CDR3 covers 14 residues. The CDR3 nucleotides are TGTGCCAGCAGTTTATCAGGCGGCACCTACGAGCAGTACTTC. Translating it yields CASSLSGGTYEQYF.

The gene calls are TRBV7-2 and TRBJ1-3; D remains ambiguous. The V and J ends lost 5 bases and 1 base respectively, with 12 bases between them. The germline CDR1 and CDR2 sequences are SGHTA and FQGNSA. The CDR3 has 15 residues. The CDR3 here is CASSREWQSGNTIYF. For the CDR3, the DNA is TGTGCCAGCAGCAGGGAGTGGCAGTCTGGAAACACCATATATTTT.

V and J are TRBV7-8 and TRBJ2-2; D is undetermined. The ends were cut back, 1 base at V and 3 bases at J, with 6 bases in the middle. The CDR3 has 14 residues. The germline V gene encodes CDR1 SGHVS and CDR2 FQNEAQ. The CDR3 DNA is TGTGCCAGCAGCTTAGGACTTTACACCGGGGAGCTGTTTTTT. Its translation is CASSLGLYTGELFF.

V gene TRBV4-3 combines with J gene TRBJ1-4; D is unresolved. This CDR3 has 14 amino acids. In germline, CDR1 is LGHNA, CDR2 YSLEER. Trimming shortened V by 4 bases and J by 0 bases, and 6 bases separated the two germline ends. CDR3 bases: TGCGCCAGCAGCCCCACTGCAACTAATGAAAAACTGTTTTTT. Translation: CASSPTATNEKLFF.

The V call is TRBV18, the J call TRBJ1-5; D not certain. The germline gives CDR1 KGHSH, CDR2 LQKENI. Trimming removed 2 bases from V and 5 bases from J, with 7 bases in between. There are 13 residues in the CDR3. CDR3 amino acids: CASSPSRDQPQHF. The CDR3 nucleotides read TGTGCCAGCTCACCATCTAGGGATCAGCCCCAGCATTTT.

V and J are TRBV19 and TRBJ2-7; no firm D call. The V end was cut by 6 bases, the J end by 0 bases, with 15 bases between. CDR1 and CDR2 (germline): LNHDA, SQIVND (reference sequence). The CDR3 totals 15 residues. For the CDR3, the DNA is TGTGCCAGTAGCCACGTTTTTACGAGCTCCTACGAGCAGTACTTC. Its translation: CASSHVFTSSYEQYF. The complete variable domain, with remaining parts taken from reference TRBV19 and TRBJ2-7, reads DGGITQSPKYLFRKEGQNVTLSCEQNLNHDAMYWYRQDPGQGLRLIYYSQIVNDFQKGDIAEGYSVSREKKESFPLTVTSAQKNPTAFYLCASSHVFTSSYEQYFGPGTRLTVT.

The genes are TRBV19 and TRBJ1-1; TRBD1 matches 7 bases. Germline V gene lookup returns CDR1 LNHDA and CDR2 SQIVND (reference sequence). This CDR3 has 15 amino acids. The V gene end was trimmed by 9 bases and the J gene end by 4 bases; junction bases not matched to a gene: 14. This CDR3 is CASLPGGRPPTEAFF. For the CDR3, the DNA is TGTGCCAGCCTACCAGGGGGTCGTCCGCCCACTGAAGCTTTCTTT.

V and J are TRBV7-9 and TRBJ2-7, with 9 bases matching TRBD2. Germline CDR1 is SEHNR and CDR2 is FQNEAQ (reference sequence). The length of the CDR3 is 17 residues. Germline trimming cut 4 bases from V and 3 bases from J; bases unmatched to any gene: 13. CDR3: CASSSPRSGGNYYEQYF. In nucleotides, the CDR3 is TGTGCCAGCAGCTCCCCCAGAAGCGGGGGGAACTACTACGAGCAGTACTTC.

The chain employs TRBV4-2 and TRBJ2-3, with 9 bases lining up with TRBD2. Trimming at V came to 1 base and at J to 5 bases, leaving 10 bases not matched to a gene. The germline CDR1 and CDR2 sequences are LGHNA and YNFKEQ. There are 17 residues in the CDR3. CDR3 DNA sequence: TGTGCCAGCAGCCAAGTGGGGAGGCTAGCGGGGATAGATACGCAGTATTTT. Amino acids: CASSQVGRLAGIDTQYF.

The chain couples TRBV19 to TRBJ1-5; a weak D match, TRBD1 (5 bases). Per germline, CDR1 LNHDA and CDR2 SQIVND (reference sequence). The germline V and J ends were trimmed by 10 bases and 6 bases, with 13 bases remaining between them. The CDR3 totals 12 residues. The CDR3 loop reads CATARDSQPQHF. In DNA, the CDR3 is TGTGCCACTGCCAGGGATAGTCAGCCCCAGCATTTT.

The rearrangement joins TRBV7-9 to TRBJ2-5, with 12 bases aligning to TRBD1. The DNA matches TRBJ2-7 better at its end, which makes the J call doubtful. Germline V gives CDR1 SEHNR, CDR2 FQNEAQ (reference sequence). The CDR3 has 15 residues. CDR3 bases: TGTGCCAGCAGCGTAGGGGACAGGGGGCGTAACGAGCAGTACTTC. It translates to CASSVGDRGRNEQYF.

V is TRBV5-1 and J is TRBJ2-2; D is perhaps TRBD2 (6 bases). The CDR3 has 16 amino acids. Deletions cut 4 bases from V and 1 base from J, with 14 bases between. Per the germline V gene, CDR1 is SGHRS and CDR2 is YFSETQ. The CDR3 nucleotides read TGCGCCAGCAGCCCTACGGGACTCATGAACACCGGGGAGCTGTTTTTT. Protein sequence: CASSPTGLMNTGELFF.

V usage is TRBV6-6 and J usage is TRBJ1-5; D remains unclear. Looked up from germline, CDR1 is MNHNY and CDR2 is SVGAGI (reference sequence). The length of the CDR3 is 13 residues. Trimming shortened V by 4 bases and J by 0 bases, and 4 bases separated the two germline ends. The CDR3, as DNA: TGTGCCAGCAGTTCTAGTAGCAATCAGCCCCAGCATTTT. Translation: CASSSSSNQPQHF.

This clone turned up a few times. The chain uses TRBV5-6 and TRBJ2-5; 9 bases are a match to TRBD2. With 0 bases clipped from V and 5 bases from J, the junction kept 2 bases outside the gene matches. CDR1 SGHDT and CDR2 YYEEEE come from the germline V gene. CDR3 length: 14 amino acids. CDR3 nucleotides: TGTGCCAGCAGCTTGGGCGGGGGGGTGGAGACCCAGTACTTC. Its translation is CASSLGGGVETQYF.

The CDR3 sequence: CASSRNQGANVLTF. CDR3 nucleotide sequence: TGTGCCAGCAGCCGGAATCAGGGGGCCAACGTCCTGACTTTC. The J gene is TRBJ2-6, the V gene TRBV9, with unresolved D. The V and J ends lost 4 bases and 4 bases respectively, with 9 bases between them. Germline CDR1 reads SGDLS; CDR2 reads YYNGEE. This CDR3 comprises 14 residues.

This chain joins TRBV5-6 and TRBJ2-7; no firm D call. This CDR3 has 12 amino acids. The V and J ends lost 1 base and 2 bases respectively, with 4 bases between them. CDR1 is SGHDT, CDR2 YYEEEE, per germline. The CDR3 DNA reads TGTGCCAGCAGCTTGTTGCCCTACGAGCAGTACTTC. Its protein is CASSLLPYEQYF. Full variable domain (outside the CDR3, taken from reference TRBV5-6 and TRBJ2-7): DAGVTQSPTHLIKTRGQQVTLRCSPKSGHDTVSWYQQALGQGPQFIFQYYEEEERQRGNFPDRFSGHQFPNYSSELNVNALLLGDSALYLCASSLLPYEQYFGPGTRLTVT.

The chain's CDR3 is CASNRDSNTLGYGYTF. CDR3 DNA: TGCGCCAGCAACCGGGACAGTAATACACTTGGCTATGGCTACACCTTC. The chain joins TRBV5-1 to TRBJ1-2; 7 nucleotides align to TRBD1. The J segment lost 4 bases and the V segment lost 6 bases, leaving 15 bases of the junction unmatched. The CDR3 runs 16 residues. Germline CDR1 reads SGHRS; CDR2 reads YFSETQ.

This clone turned up a few times. The genes are TRBV7-6 and TRBJ2-7, with 8 bases lining up with TRBD1. With 4 bases clipped from V and 5 bases from J, the junction kept 10 bases outside the gene matches. The germline CDR1 and CDR2 sequences are SGHVS and FNYEAQ. This CDR3 has 15 amino acids. The DNA for the CDR3 is TGTGCCAGCAGCTCCGACGGCAGGGGGCTCAACGAGCAGTACTTC. Protein product: CASSSDGRGLNEQYF.

V usage is TRBV7-9 and J usage is TRBJ1-1; TRBD1 aligns across 11 bases. CDR3 length: 16 residues. Germline V gives CDR1 SEHNR, CDR2 FQNEAQ (reference sequence). Unmatched junction bases numbered 2, after V lost 1 base and J lost 1 base. The CDR3 nucleotides are TGTGCCAGCAGCTTAGGGACAGGGGGCGGGAACACTGAAGCTTTCTTT. Translation gives CASSLGTGGGNTEAFF. Combining the CDR3 with reference TRBV7-9 and TRBJ1-1 gives the whole variable domain DTGVSQNPRHKITKRGQNVTFRCDPISEHNRLYWYRQTLGQGPEFLTYFQNEAQLEKSRLLSDRFSAERPKGSFSTLEIQRTEQGDSAMYLCASSLGTGGGNTEAFFGQGTRLTVV.

The genes are TRBV19 and TRBJ1-5; D gene uncertain. Trimming shortened V by 9 bases and J by 0 bases, and 15 bases separated the two germline ends. The CDR3 sequence is 15 residues long. Per the germline V gene, CDR1 is LNHDA and CDR2 is SQIVND (reference sequence). The CDR3 DNA sequence: TGTGCCAGCGAGGCCTCCGGTTATAGCAATCAGCCCCAGCATTTT. Residues: CASEASGYSNQPQHF.

The CDR3 DNA reads as TGTGCCAGCAGCTTTAATCCGTCAAACAGGGAATATGGCTACACCTTC. It codes for CASSFNPSNREYGYTF. This chain connects TRBV5-8 to TRBJ1-2, with D possibly being TRBD1 (6 bases). The germline CDR1 and CDR2 sequences are SGHTS and YDEGEE. The CDR3 runs 16 residues. V was pared by 2 bases and J by 5 bases, with 19 bases between.

The gene calls are TRBV7-9 and TRBJ2-2, with D tentatively TRBD1 (5 bases). CDR1 and CDR2 (germline): SEHNR, FQNEAQ (reference sequence). Trimming took off 5 bases at V and 7 bases at J, with 11 bases between the two ends. This CDR3 spans 13 amino acids. DNA for the CDR3: TGTGCCAGCAGCCTAGGACAACTCGGGGAGCTGTTTTTT. Protein: CASSLGQLGELFF. The full variable domain, rest sourced from reference TRBV7-9 and TRBJ2-2, is DTGVSQNPRHKITKRGQNVTFRCDPISEHNRLYWYRQTLGQGPEFLTYFQNEAQLEKSRLLSDRFSAERPKGSFSTLEIQRTEQGDSAMYLCASSLGQLGELFFGEGSRLTVL.

The chain combines TRBV4-3 with TRBJ2-2, with D hard to call. The CDR3 has 15 amino acids. Germline V lookup: CDR1 LGHNA, CDR2 YSLEER. V was pared by 0 bases and J by 0 bases, with 5 bases between. The CDR3 bases are TGCGCCAGCAGCCAAGACTTTTCGAACACCGGGGAGCTGTTTTTT. Its protein is CASSQDFSNTGELFF.

This clone has just one count. The chain combines TRBV6-1 with TRBJ1-5; D uncertain. Trimming removed 1 base at V and 6 bases at J, with 7 bases between. The germline CDR1 and CDR2 sequences are MNHNS and SASEGT. This CDR3 has 13 residues. The CDR3 DNA follows: TGTGCCAGCAGTGAAGTCGCAGGTCAGCCCCAGCATTTT. Translated: CASSEVAGQPQHF.

This rearrangement joins TRBV2 to TRBJ2-7; D is uncertain. V was shortened by 2 bases and J by 4 bases, with 0 bases between the two germline ends. This CDR3 has 10 residues. Germline V lookup: CDR1 SNHLY, CDR2 FYNNEI. The chain's CDR3 is CASSEYEQYF. The CDR3 coding sequence is TGTGCCAGCAGTGAATACGAGCAGTACTTC.

This clone was detected a few times. This sequence joins TRBV18 and TRBJ1-2; the D gene is possibly TRBD1 (6 bases). Germline-derived CDR1 and CDR2 are KGHSH and LQKENI. The CDR3 extends over 14 amino acids. The V end lost 2 bases, the J end lost 4 bases, and 11 bases lay between the germline ends. The CDR3 protein is CASSPVGGGYGYTF. In DNA, the CDR3 is TGTGCCAGCTCACCAGTCGGGGGCGGCTATGGCTACACCTTC. Together with reference TRBV18 and TRBJ1-2, the CDR3 gives the full variable domain: NAGVMQNPRHLVRRRGQEARLRCSPMKGHSHVYWYRQLPEEGLKFMVYLQKENIIDESGMPKERFSAEFPKEGPSILRIQQVVRGDSAAYFCASSPVGGGYGYTFGSGTRLTVV.